What follows are 24 T cell receptor beta chains derived from one specimen sequenced in a study of immune evolution from preneoplasia to lung adenocarcinoma. The repertoire was sequenced with immunoSEQ multiplex PCR; TCRdb's copy has only in-frame clones and lacks some. The table shows some 7,800 clones, with 72% occurring only once. The sequenced sample consisted of FFPE lung adenocarcinoma in situ tissue. These TCRs come from a donor of 70 years or more with lung adenocarcinoma. Some clones in this sample may be carry-over from other donors' samples.

V is TRBV7-9 and J is TRBJ2-7, with 9 bases aligning to TRBD2. The CDR3 loop spans 14 amino acids. Germline V gene lookup returns CDR1 SEHNR and CDR2 FQNEAQ (reference sequence). V trimming: 5 bases; J trimming: 9 bases; junction bases outside the gene matches: 11. The DNA of the CDR3 is TGTGCCAGCAGCAGTTCGGGACTAGCTGCTGCGCAGTACTTC. It translates to CASSSSGLAAAQYF.

The chain is built from TRBV2 and TRBJ1-1, with D uncertain. V was clipped by 8 bases and J by 2 bases, with 12 bases between them. Germline-derived CDR1 and CDR2 are SNHLY and FYNNEI. The CDR3 sequence is 13 residues long. CDR3 DNA sequence: TGTGCCAGCGGAGTGGTGCCAAACACTGAAGCTTTCTTT. It codes for CASGVVPNTEAFF.

On this clone itself: This CDR3 is also generated by other DNA sequences in the sample. The V call is TRBV6-5, the J call TRBJ1-5; D is perhaps TRBD1 (5 bases). The CDR3 consists of 13 residues. Germline values: CDR1 MNHEY, CDR2 SVGAGI. V gave up 2 bases and J gave up 6 bases, with 8 bases separating them. This CDR3 reads CASSYGGSQPQHF. CDR3 DNA sequence: TGTGCCAGCAGTTACGGGGGGAGTCAGCCCCAGCATTTT.

This chain uses TRBV7-2 with TRBJ2-7, with D perhaps matching TRBD2 (6 bases). The CDR3 consists of 14 residues. V was cut by 7 bases and J by 5 bases, with 18 bases left in between. CDR1 is SGHTA and CDR2 is FQGNSA in the germline V gene. As DNA, the CDR3 is TGTGCCAGCACCCTAGGCGGGACTGACGACGAGCAGTACTTC. Translation gives CASTLGGTDDEQYF.

The table lists this clone with a count of one. The CDR3 region has the DNA TGTGCCACCAGCAGAGATCCCGGGGGGTTCGCTAACTATGGCTACACCTTC. Amino acids: CATSRDPGGFANYGYTF. This rearrangement joins TRBV15 to TRBJ1-2; D is perhaps TRBD1 (5 bases). This CDR3 has 17 amino acids. The V end was cut by 0 bases, the J end by 0 bases, with 14 bases between. The germline gives CDR1 LNHNV, CDR2 YYDKDF (reference sequence).

This clone was picked up one time. The chain is built from TRBV7-9 and TRBJ1-5; 8 nucleotides line up with TRBD1. The V segment lost 5 bases and the J segment 5 bases; nucleotides outside the gene matches: 5. Germline V CDR1 and CDR2: SEHNR, FQNEAQ (reference sequence). This CDR3 has 14 residues. CDR3 DNA: TGTGCCAGCAGCGGCGGACAGGGACATCAGCCCCAGCATTTT. Protein sequence: CASSGGQGHQPQHF.

This chain uses TRBV2 with TRBJ2-3, with 9 bases matching TRBD2. Germline CDR1 reads SNHLY; CDR2 reads FYNNEI. Losses at the gene ends were 7 bases for V and 4 bases for J; bases not matched to a gene: 6. The CDR3 is made up of 14 amino acids. CDR3 sequence reads: CASTITSGSDTQYF. The DNA for the CDR3 is TGTGCCAGCACGATCACTAGCGGGTCAGATACGCAGTATTTT.

The chain uses TRBV30 and TRBJ1-2; 8 bases fit TRBD1. Per the germline V gene, CDR1 is GTSNPN and CDR2 is SVGIG (reference sequence). Trimming at V came to 5 bases and at J to 7 bases, leaving 6 bases not matched to a gene. The CDR3 spans 12 residues. The CDR3 sequence: CAWVGQAAGYTF. The CDR3 DNA sequence: TGTGCCTGGGTGGGACAGGCAGCTGGCTACACCTTC. Using reference TRBV30 and TRBJ1-2 for the parts outside the CDR3, the full variable domain is SQTIHQWPATLVQPVGSPLSLECTVEGTSNPNLYWYRQAAGRGLQLLFYSVGIGQISSEVPQNLSASRPQDRQFILSSKKLLLSDSGFYLCAWVGQAAGYTFGSGTRLTVV.

The chain has TRBV6-4 and TRBJ2-1, with 13 nucleotides matching TRBD2. This CDR3 comprises 15 residues. With 3 bases clipped from V and 4 bases from J, the junction kept 0 bases outside the gene matches. Germline V gene lookup returns CDR1 MRHNA and CDR2 SNTAGT. The CDR3 loop reads CASSETSGGYNEQFF. In DNA, the CDR3 is TGTGCCAGCAGTGAGACTAGCGGGGGGTACAATGAGCAGTTCTTC.

V usage is TRBV29-1 and J usage is TRBJ2-3; no reliable D call. The V and J ends lost 7 bases and 8 bases respectively, with 10 bases between them. Germline V lookup: CDR1 SQVTM, CDR2 ANQGSEA. This CDR3 spans 10 amino acids. CDR3 protein: CSASHSTQYF. CDR3 DNA: TGCAGCGCCTCACACAGTACGCAGTATTTT.

The V call is TRBV28, the J call TRBJ1-5; 9 positions match TRBD1. There are 14 residues in the CDR3. V gave up 6 bases and J gave up 4 bases; unmatched junction bases: 4. Germline loops: CDR1 MDHEN, CDR2 SYDVKM. This CDR3 reads CASSLGTGNQPQHF. CDR3 bases: TGTGCCAGCAGCCTAGGGACAGGGAATCAGCCCCAGCATTTT.

This clone was counted a single time. The chain is built from TRBV5-1 and TRBJ1-3; maybe TRBD1 (5 bases). The CDR3 sequence is 15 residues long. Germline-derived CDR1 and CDR2 are SGHRS and YFSETQ. V was cut by 4 bases and J by 3 bases, with 14 bases left in between. CDR3 loop: CASSGQGGFGNTIYF. For the CDR3, the DNA is TGCGCCAGCAGCGGGCAGGGCGGCTTTGGAAACACCATATATTTT.

A few counts support this clone. The chain is built from TRBV7-9 and TRBJ2-7; 8 positions agree with TRBD2. V dropped 1 base and J dropped 7; count of bases not matched to a gene: 9. This CDR3 contains 15 residues. Germline lookup yields CDR1 SEHNR and CDR2 FQNEAQ (reference sequence). This CDR3 reads CASSLGSGSVLEQYF. DNA of the CDR3: TGTGCCAGCAGCTTAGGGAGCGGGAGCGTCCTGGAGCAGTACTTC.

The chain links TRBV20-1 to TRBJ1-1; D possibly corresponds to TRBD1 (6 bases). The germline CDR1 and CDR2 sequences are DFQATT and SNEGSKA (reference sequence). The CDR3 is made up of 11 amino acids. Trimming removed 6 bases from V and 6 bases from J, with 11 bases in between. The CDR3 here is CSANTGSEAFF. The CDR3 DNA is TGCAGTGCGAACACAGGGTCTGAAGCTTTCTTT.

V is TRBV29-1 and J is TRBJ2-7, with TRBD1 matching 11 bases. The CDR3 covers 13 residues. Germline loops: CDR1 SQVTM, CDR2 ANQGSEA. V trimming: 7 bases; J trimming: 4 bases; junction bases outside the gene matches: 6. The DNA for the CDR3 is TGCAGCGCAGGGGACAGGGGGGGTTACGAGCAGTACTTC. Its translation: CSAGDRGGYEQYF.

The rearrangement links TRBV13 to TRBJ2-1; possible D gene TRBD2, 6 bases. CDR3 size: 14 residues. Trimming took off 0 bases at V and 12 bases at J, with 15 bases between the two ends. CDR1 and CDR2 from the germline V gene are PRHDT and FYEKMQ (reference sequence). The CDR3 DNA reads TGTGCCAGCAGCTTAGGGACCGTGGGGGAGGTGCAGTTCTTC. Protein sequence: CASSLGTVGEVQFF. The whole variable domain, filled in from reference TRBV13 and TRBJ2-1, reads AAGVIQSPRHLIKEKRETATLKCYPIPRHDTVYWYQQGPGQDPQFLISFYEKMQSDKGSIPDRFSAQQFSDYHSELNMSSLELGDSALYFCASSLGTVGEVQFFGPGTRLTVL.

The chain combines TRBV5-6 with TRBJ1-6; the D gene is possibly TRBD1 (6 bases). CDR3 size: 18 residues. Trimming cost V 4 bases and J 6 bases, with 23 bases left between them. Germline values: CDR1 SGHDT, CDR2 YYEEEE. The CDR3 loop is CASSRSGEMGLSNSPLHF. Written as DNA, the CDR3 is TGTGCCAGCAGCCGATCAGGGGAGATGGGCTTATCTAATTCACCCCTCCACTTT.

The sample holds one count of this clone. V usage is TRBV14 and J usage is TRBJ1-1; D call uncertain. The CDR3 loop spans 12 amino acids. Trimming took off 0 bases at V and 4 bases at J, with 3 bases between the two ends. Germline loops: CDR1 SGHDN, CDR2 FVKESK. CDR3 amino acids: CASSQEFTEAFF. DNA of the CDR3: TGTGCCAGCAGCCAAGAGTTCACTGAAGCTTTCTTT.

The rearrangement uses TRBV28 and TRBJ1-2; D unclear. Trimming took 1 base from V and 4 from J, leaving 13 bases between them. There are 15 residues in the CDR3. CDR1 and CDR2 from the germline V gene are MDHEN and SYDVKM. CDR3 bases: TGTGCCAGCAGTTTATCTCATTTCGTGGGCTATGGCTACACCTTC. Translation gives CASSLSHFVGYGYTF.

V gene TRBV19 combines with J gene TRBJ1-1, with D uncertain. Deletions cut 5 bases from V and 4 bases from J, with 11 bases between. Germline CDR1 and CDR2: LNHDA and SQIVND (reference sequence). The CDR3 covers 13 residues. The CDR3 reads CASSVGAVTEAFF. The CDR3, as DNA: TGTGCCAGTAGTGTGGGCGCCGTCACTGAAGCTTTCTTT.

The rearrangement joins TRBV6-5 to TRBJ1-2; 7 positions match TRBD1. V trimming: 6 bases; J trimming: 7 bases; junction bases outside the gene matches: 5. Germline CDR1 is MNHEY and CDR2 is SVGAGI. The CDR3 has 12 amino acids. The CDR3 sequence: CASRKQGLGYTF. The CDR3 bases are TGTGCCAGCAGAAAACAGGGGCTTGGCTACACCTTC.

The rearrangement joins TRBV19 to TRBJ1-4; D call uncertain. V dropped 7 bases and J dropped 8 bases, with 11 bases sitting between them. Germline V CDR1 and CDR2: LNHDA, SQIVND (reference sequence). The CDR3 is made up of 12 amino acids. CDR3 residues: CASTDFGEKLFF. Here the CDR3 DNA reads TGTGCCAGTACTGATTTCGGGGAAAAACTGTTTTTT.

The CDR3 DNA reads TGTGCCAGCAGCGTTGGTACTAGCGCCCTTTCTTACGAGCAGTACTTC. Translating it yields CASSVGTSALSYEQYF. V gene TRBV9 combines with J gene TRBJ2-5, with 7 bases matching TRBD2. The J call may be faulty, since TRBJ2-7 better matches the DNA end. Germline V gene sequence: CDR1 SGDLS, CDR2 YYNGEE. This CDR3 region has 16 residues.

The CDR3 DNA reads as TGTGCCAGCAGCTTAGATGGGGCCTTTTACACTGAAGCTTTCTTT. Translating it yields CASSLDGAFYTEAFF. This chain links TRBV11-2 with TRBJ1-1, with D possibly being TRBD1 (5 bases). V was trimmed by 0 bases and J by 3 bases, leaving 11 bases between them. This CDR3 contains 15 residues. Germline-derived CDR1 and CDR2 are SGHAT and FQNNGV.